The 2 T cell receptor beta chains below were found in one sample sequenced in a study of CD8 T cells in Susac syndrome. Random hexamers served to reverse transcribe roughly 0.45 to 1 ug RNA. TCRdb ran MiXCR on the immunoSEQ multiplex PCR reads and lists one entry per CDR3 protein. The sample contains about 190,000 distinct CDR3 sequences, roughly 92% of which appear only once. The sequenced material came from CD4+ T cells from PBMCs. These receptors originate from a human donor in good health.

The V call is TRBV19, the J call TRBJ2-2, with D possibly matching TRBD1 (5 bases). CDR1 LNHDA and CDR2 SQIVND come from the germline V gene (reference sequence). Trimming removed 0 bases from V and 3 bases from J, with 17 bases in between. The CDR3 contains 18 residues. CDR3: CASSIDGPGKVDTGELFF. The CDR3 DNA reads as TGTGCCAGTAGTATAGATGGCCCAGGGAAGGTAGACACCGGGGAGCTGTTTTTT.

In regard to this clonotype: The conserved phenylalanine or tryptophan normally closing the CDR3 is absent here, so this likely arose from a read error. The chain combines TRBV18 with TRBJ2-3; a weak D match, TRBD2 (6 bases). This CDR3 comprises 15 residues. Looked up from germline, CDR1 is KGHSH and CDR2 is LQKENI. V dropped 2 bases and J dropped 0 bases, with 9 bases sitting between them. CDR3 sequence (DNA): TGTGCCAGCTCACCAAGGGGACTGAGCACAGATACGCAGTATCTT. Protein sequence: CASSPRGLSTDTQYL.